This T cell receptor (beta chain) was sequenced for a study of OX40 agonist ivuxolimab in advanced cancers. The wider study: Ivuxolimab is an agonistic anti-OX40 (CD134) antibody, and patients were treated with it. It was permissible to have had prior anti-PD-1, anti-PD-L1 or anti-CTLA-4 therapy, and around 40% had some. Findings and limits, study-wide: Relative to CD4+ cells, CD8+ T cells on average had more expanded clones.

CDR1 and CDR2 from the germline V gene are SGDLS and YYNGEE. Trimming took 6 bases from V and 3 from J; bases not matched to a gene: 9. CDR3 length: 16 residues. Produced via immunoSEQ multiplex PCR; TCRdb's table is partial and in-frame only. The sample has approximately 54,000 clones; around 90% are singletons. On this clone: Its antigen is currently unknown.

The TCR was taken from an adult with an advanced solid tumor such as melanoma, head and neck, liver or kidney cancer. This material consisted of CD4+ or CD8+ T cells sorted from blood, taken in a trial of the OX40 agonist ivuxolimab. The chain has TRBV9 and TRBJ2-2, with 9 bases aligning to TRBD2. The CDR3: CASMGSTSGYTGELFF. For the CDR3, the DNA is TGTGCCAGCATGGGTTCTACTAGCGGGTACACCGGGGAGCTGTTTTTT.